Following are 27 T cell receptor beta chains from one sample sequenced in a study of OX40 agonist ivuxolimab in advanced cancers. TCRdb keeps only in-frame clones here, not all; method: immunoSEQ multiplex PCR. The sample lists 68,000 or so clones, around 83% occurring once. This material consisted of CD4+ or CD8+ T cells sorted from blood, taken in a trial of the OX40 agonist ivuxolimab. The receptors stem from an adult with an advanced solid tumor such as melanoma, head and neck, liver or kidney cancer.

The rearrangement joins TRBV28 to TRBJ1-5, with 8 positions matching TRBD1. V dropped 6 bases and J dropped 1; count of bases not matched to a gene: 8. Germline V lookup: CDR1 MDHEN, CDR2 SYDVKM. CDR3 length: 16 amino acids. The CDR3 bases are TGTGCCAGCAGATCTGACAGGGGTGGCAGCAATCAGCCCCAGCATTTT. This codes for CASRSDRGGSNQPQHF. Full variable domain (missing parts from reference TRBV28 and TRBJ1-5): DVKVTQSSRYLVKRTGEKVFLECVQDMDHENMFWYRQDPGLGLRLIYFSYDVKMKEKGDIPEGYSVSREKKERFSLILESASTNQTSMYLCASRSDRGGSNQPQHFGDGTRLSIL.

This clone turned up a few times. This chain joins TRBV5-1 and TRBJ2-5; 8 nucleotides match TRBD1. From germline, CDR1 is SGHRS and CDR2 YFSETQ. V lost 4 bases to trimming and J lost 2 bases; unmatched junction nucleotides: 7. There are 15 residues in the CDR3. The CDR3 DNA reads as TGCGCCAGCAGCCCCGGACAGGGAATGCAAGAGACCCAGTACTTC. Encoded protein: CASSPGQGMQETQYF.

This clone came up once. Germline and junction disagree at one end, which may indicate a read error. The genes are TRBV11-2 and TRBJ2-7, with TRBD2 matching 9 bases. This CDR3 region has 14 residues. CDR1 is SGHAT and CDR2 is FQNNGV in the germline V gene. CDR3 sequence (DNA): TGTGTCAGCAGCTTTGTAGCGGGGGACTACGAGCAGTACTTC. It encodes CVSSFVAGDYEQYF.

The chain is built from TRBV5-4 and TRBJ2-3; 11 bases agree with TRBD2. The CDR3 contains 20 residues. V shed 6 bases and J 2 bases; nucleotides not matched to a gene: 20. Germline CDR1 is SGHNT and CDR2 is YYREEE (reference sequence). CDR3 in amino acids: CASTPPLGLAGGLNTDTQYF. CDR3 DNA sequence: TGTGCCAGCACACCCCCGTTAGGGCTAGCGGGGGGCCTAAACACAGATACGCAGTATTTT.

V and J are TRBV11-3 and TRBJ2-7; D perhaps matches TRBD1 (6 bases). The V gene's germline CDR1 is SGHNT and CDR2 YENEEA. The CDR3 loop spans 13 amino acids. V was shortened by 5 bases and J by 0 bases, with 8 bases between the two germline ends. DNA for the CDR3: TGTGCCAGCAGCCGGGACATCTCCTACGAGCAGTACTTC. It is translated as CASSRDISYEQYF.

This clone was recorded once. V is TRBV2 and J is TRBJ1-1; TRBD1 aligns across 7 bases. Germline trimming cut 8 bases from V and 0 bases from J; bases unmatched to any gene: 15. Germline values: CDR1 SNHLY, CDR2 FYNNEI. This CDR3 is 17 amino acids long. CDR3 bases: TGTGCCAGCTCCCGTTTTGGGACAGCCCTAATGAACACTGAAGCTTTCTTT. It yields the protein CASSRFGTALMNTEAFF.

The chain combines TRBV7-9 with TRBJ1-4; 10 nucleotides line up with TRBD1. The CDR3 loop spans 17 amino acids. The J segment lost 3 bases and the V segment lost 3 bases, leaving 7 bases of the junction unmatched. The germline CDR1 and CDR2 sequences are SEHNR and FQNEAQ (reference sequence). The CDR3 DNA sequence: TGTGCCAGCAGCTTGGGTGACAGGGGGCTGTCTAATGAAAAACTGTTTTTT. As protein: CASSLGDRGLSNEKLFF.

The rearrangement joins TRBV21-1 to TRBJ2-7; the table calls TRBD2, which could not be checked here. TRBV21-1 is a listed pseudogene. This CDR3 contains 17 residues. CDR3 residues: CASRTNPLAGGPHEQYF. As DNA, the CDR3 is TGTGCCAGCAGAACAAATCCACTAGCGGGGGGGCCCCACGAGCAGTACTTC.

This chain connects TRBV7-2 to TRBJ2-3, with 8 positions matching TRBD2. This CDR3 region has 17 residues. CDR1 and CDR2 (germline): SGHTA, FQGNSA. The J segment lost 0 bases and the V segment lost 4 bases, leaving 9 bases of the junction unmatched. The CDR3 region has the DNA TGTGCCAGCAGCTACGGACTAGCCTTATCTAGCACAGATACGCAGTATTTT. Translation: CASSYGLALSSTDTQYF.

This clone was recorded a few times. The V call is TRBV5-1, the J call TRBJ2-1; the match to TRBD2 covers 14 bases. V dropped 4 bases and J dropped 6; count of bases not matched to a gene: 3. Germline-derived CDR1 and CDR2 are SGHRS and YFSETQ. The CDR3 is 15 residues long. The CDR3 DNA follows: TGCGCCAGCAGCGTGACTAGCGGGGGGGCCAATGAGCAGTTCTTC. This gives the protein CASSVTSGGANEQFF.

J is TRBJ2-1 and V is TRBV19; TRBD1 is a possible D gene (7 bases). There are 16 residues in the CDR3. Germline CDR1 and CDR2: LNHDA and SQIVND (reference sequence). Trimming pared 1 base from V and 0 bases from J, leaving 10 bases between. The CDR3 loop is CASSIAQGGSYNEQFF. CDR3 in DNA: TGTGCCAGTAGTATAGCGCAGGGGGGCTCCTACAATGAGCAGTTCTTC. The entire variable domain, with the rest obtained from reference TRBV19 and TRBJ2-1, is as follows: DGGITQSPKYLFRKEGQNVTLSCEQNLNHDAMYWYRQDPGQGLRLIYYSQIVNDFQKGDIAEGYSVSREKKESFPLTVTSAQKNPTAFYLCASSIAQGGSYNEQFFGPGTRLTVL.

The rearrangement joins TRBV11-3 to TRBJ2-7; TRBD1 matches at 8 bases. CDR1 is SGHNT and CDR2 is YENEEA in the germline V gene. V lost 5 bases and J lost 1; bases outside the gene matches: 7. This CDR3 contains 15 residues. CDR3 in amino acids: CASSPAGTGSYEQYF. Here the CDR3 DNA reads TGTGCCAGCAGCCCCGCCGGGACAGGTTCCTACGAGCAGTACTTC.

The CDR3 bases are TGTGCCAGCAGCTACCCCTCAGGGGCCTACGAGCAGTACTTC. Encoded protein: CASSYPSGAYEQYF. The chain recombines TRBV5-6 with TRBJ2-7, with D tentatively TRBD1 (6 bases). The V end lost 3 bases, the J end lost 2 bases, and 12 bases lay between the germline ends. Germline V CDR1 and CDR2: SGHDT, YYEEEE. This CDR3 is 14 amino acids long.

The chain is built from TRBV30 and TRBJ1-1; D remains unclear. Germline values: CDR1 GTSNPN, CDR2 SVGIG (reference sequence). V was trimmed by 1 base and J by 5 bases, leaving 8 bases between them. The CDR3 has 12 amino acids. This CDR3 reads CAWSGKWTEAFF. The CDR3 DNA reads as TGTGCCTGGAGTGGCAAGTGGACTGAAGCTTTCTTT.

CDR3 coding DNA: TGTGCCAGTACGGAGGGTGATAGCAATCAGCCCCAGCATTTT. Translating gives CASTEGDSNQPQHF. The rearrangement uses TRBV19 and TRBJ1-5, with D uncertain. The length of the CDR3 is 14 residues. Germline values: CDR1 LNHDA, CDR2 SQIVND (reference sequence). V was cut by 7 bases and J by 0 bases, with 10 bases left in between.

This chain joins TRBV9 and TRBJ2-4; D assignment may be TRBD1 or TRBD2 (6 bases each). The germline gives CDR1 SGDLS, CDR2 YYNGEE. CDR3 length: 18 residues. V lost 4 bases and J 0 bases, leaving 20 bases between the germline ends. Here the CDR3 DNA reads TGTGCCAGCAGCCCGACGACGGGGGCATCCCTAGCCAAAAACATTCAGTACTTC. Translated, it gives CASSPTTGASLAKNIQYF.

V is TRBV2 and J is TRBJ2-5; 9 nucleotides line up with TRBD2. V was pared by 1 base and J by 5 bases, with 11 bases of the junction left unmatched. The CDR3 covers 17 residues. The V gene's germline CDR1 is SNHLY and CDR2 FYNNEI. The CDR3 nucleotides read TGTGCCAGCAGTGAAGGAACCCGACAGGCGGGGGGGGAGACCCAGTACTTC. Its translation: CASSEGTRQAGGETQYF.

CDR3 sequence: CASSLEKNRATGELFF. The CDR3 DNA follows: TGTGCCAGCAGCTTAGAAAAAAACAGGGCCACCGGGGAGCTGTTTTTT. The rearrangement joins TRBV2 to TRBJ2-2; possible D gene TRBD1, 6 bases. Trimming shortened V by 6 bases and J by 4 bases, and 18 bases separated the two germline ends. The CDR3 has 16 amino acids. From germline, CDR1 is SNHLY and CDR2 FYNNEI.

The V call is TRBV7-7, the J call TRBJ2-2; D gene unclear. Per germline, CDR1 SSHAT and CDR2 FNYEAQ (reference sequence). This CDR3 is 13 amino acids long. Deletions cut 2 bases from V and 6 bases from J, with 7 bases between. CDR3 sequence reads: CASSLTVAGELFF. The CDR3 DNA sequence: TGTGCCAGCAGCTTAACTGTCGCCGGGGAGCTGTTTTTT.

This clone has a single count. The chain links TRBV6-1 to TRBJ1-5, with D unresolved. The V gene lost 7 bases and the J gene lost 7 bases, with 17 bases spanning the gap. Germline loops: CDR1 MNHNS, CDR2 SASEGT. The CDR3 has 14 amino acids. The DNA for the CDR3 is TGTGCCAGCACCGTAGGGCAGGAGAGGCAGCCCCAGCATTTT. Protein sequence: CASTVGQERQPQHF.

As DNA, the CDR3 is TGCGCCAGCAGCTTGGCCGGACGTCGGGAAAATTCACCCCTCCACTTT. Translating gives CASSLAGRRENSPLHF. The chain has TRBV5-1 and TRBJ1-6; D is ambiguous. In germline, CDR1 is SGHRS, CDR2 YFSETQ. The germline V and J ends were trimmed by 0 bases and 7 bases, with 14 bases remaining between them. This CDR3 is 16 amino acids long.

The rearrangement joins TRBV11-2 to TRBJ1-4; D gene uncertain. Trimming took off 1 base at V and 5 bases at J, with 5 bases between the two ends. Germline V gene sequence: CDR1 SGHAT, CDR2 FQNNGV. This CDR3 has 13 amino acids. The CDR3 region has the DNA TGTGCCAGCAGCTTAGGCCTAAATGAAAAACTGTTTTTT. Encoded protein: CASSLGLNEKLFF.

The chain links TRBV7-8 to TRBJ1-5; TRBD1 is a possible D gene (6 bases). The CDR3 length is 20 residues. The germline CDR1 and CDR2 sequences are SGHVS and FQNEAQ. V dropped 1 base and J dropped 2 bases, with 24 bases sitting between them. In DNA, the CDR3 is TGTGCCAGCAGCTTAGTGGGCCGAGACTTAGGCAGGGGTCGCAATCAGCCCCAGCATTTT. This gives the protein CASSLVGRDLGRGRNQPQHF.

This chain joins TRBV7-9 and TRBJ2-4, with 7 bases aligning to TRBD1. V lost 0 bases and J lost 2; bases outside the gene matches: 4. The CDR3 spans 16 residues. CDR1 is SEHNR, CDR2 FQNEAQ, per germline (reference sequence). Here the CDR3 DNA reads TGTGCCAGCAGCTTAGCGGACAGGTTGACCAAAAACATTCAGTACTTC. Protein product: CASSLADRLTKNIQYF.

The chain couples TRBV7-2 to TRBJ1-3, with TRBD1 identical over 7 bases. Germline loops: CDR1 SGHTA, CDR2 FQGNSA. Trimming cost V 5 bases and J 7 bases; bases outside gene matches: 11. The CDR3 spans 15 residues. The CDR3, as DNA: TGTGCCAGCAGCGAAACCGGGACAGCGGGGAACACCATATATTTT. Translating gives CASSETGTAGNTIYF.

The CDR3 coding sequence is TGTGCCAGCAGTGGGGGGACTAGCGCCTCCTACAATGAGCAGTTCTTC. It yields the protein CASSGGTSASYNEQFF. The chain couples TRBV6-1 to TRBJ2-1; 10 bases map to TRBD2. The CDR3 is made up of 16 amino acids. Germline CDR1 and CDR2: MNHNS and SASEGT. With 4 bases clipped from V and 0 bases from J, the junction kept 3 bases outside the gene matches.

The CDR3 nucleotides are TGTGCCAGCAGTGAACCCCCAGCTTATGGCTACACCTTC. Its protein is CASSEPPAYGYTF. V and J are TRBV6-1 and TRBJ1-2; D is undetermined. Germline assignment: CDR1 MNHNS and CDR2 SASEGT. V was trimmed by 2 bases and J by 5 bases, leaving 9 bases between them. There are 13 residues in the CDR3.